Below, 7 T cell receptor beta chains from the same sample are listed, as sequenced in a study of blood T cell repertoires in COVID-19. TCRdb's table, derived via immunoSEQ multiplex PCR, lists solely in-frame clones and lacks some. This repertoire shows a few hundred thousand clones, about 92% found once; its top ten account for about 0.57%. Sequences were obtained from PBMCs or T cells enriched from blood (not recorded which). Receptors originate from a man aged 18 to 30 who had recovered from COVID-19.

This chain joins TRBV10-1 and TRBJ1-6, with no clear D. Germline V gives CDR1 WNHNN, CDR2 SYGVQD (reference sequence). The germline V and J ends were trimmed by 4 bases and 7 bases, with 14 bases remaining between them. The CDR3 sequence is 15 residues long. The CDR3 region is CASSAGSAGNSPLHF. Written as DNA, the CDR3 is TGCGCCAGCAGTGCAGGTTCGGCGGGGAATTCACCCCTCCACTTT.

The chain uses TRBV19 and TRBJ2-1; 11 bases agree with TRBD2. The CDR3 loop spans 14 amino acids. CDR1 is LNHDA and CDR2 is SQIVND in the germline V gene (reference sequence). V lost 5 bases to trimming and J lost 5 bases; unmatched junction nucleotides: 2. The CDR3 loop is CASSATSGNNEQFF. For the CDR3, the DNA is TGTGCCAGTAGTGCGACTAGCGGGAACAATGAGCAGTTCTTC. The variable domain in full, completed from reference TRBV19 and TRBJ2-1, reads DGGITQSPKYLFRKEGQNVTLSCEQNLNHDAMYWYRQDPGQGLRLIYYSQIVNDFQKGDIAEGYSVSREKKESFPLTVTSAQKNPTAFYLCASSATSGNNEQFFGPGTRLTVL.

This clone was seen only once. The chain couples TRBV7-8 to TRBJ1-3; 8 bases line up with TRBD1. The ends lost 5 bases at V and 7 bases at J; junction bases unmatched: 16. This CDR3 has 17 amino acids. Germline V CDR1 and CDR2: SGHVS, FQNEAQ. CDR3 sequence (DNA): TGTGCCAGCAGCCCACGACAGGGGACCCTGTCCCGGAACACCATATATTTT. Translated, it gives CASSPRQGTLSRNTIYF.

With regard to this clone: A junction boundary mismatches the germline segment, possibly from a read error. The chain employs TRBV2 and TRBJ1-2; 8 positions agree with TRBD1. Germline V gene lookup returns CDR1 SNHLY and CDR2 FYNNEI. The length of the CDR3 is 20 residues. The CDR3 coding sequence is TGTGCCAGCAGTGGTCTGCGCGTTGGGAGGCCGGGACAGGTTAACGATGGCTACACCTTC. Encoded protein: CASSGLRVGRPGQVNDGYTF.

This clone appeared once. The gene calls are TRBV2 and TRBJ2-1, with 7 bases fitting TRBD2. Germline CDR1 SNHLY, CDR2 FYNNEI. V was pared by 4 bases and J by 4 bases, with 4 bases of the junction left unmatched. The CDR3 contains 14 residues. CDR3 sequence (DNA): TGTGCCAGCAGTGGTCGCGGGGGTTACAATGAGCAGTTCTTC. Translation gives CASSGRGGYNEQFF.

This chain connects TRBV5-1 to TRBJ2-7; 10 nucleotides line up with TRBD2. Germline CDR1 SGHRS, CDR2 YFSETQ. J lost 3 bases, V lost 4 bases, and 10 bases had no gene match. This CDR3 is 16 amino acids long. For the CDR3, the DNA is TGCGCCAGCAGCCCTACTAGCGGGGCGACGAACTACGAGCAGTACTTC. Protein: CASSPTSGATNYEQYF.

This clone has just a few counts. The V call is TRBV7-9, the J call TRBJ1-1, with unresolved D. CDR3 length: 12 amino acids. Trimming pared 5 bases from V and 1 base from J, leaving 5 bases between. The germline V gene has CDR1 SEHNR and CDR2 FQNEAQ (reference sequence). CDR3 residues: CASSRGNTEAFF. The CDR3 coding sequence is TGTGCCAGCAGCCGGGGGAACACTGAAGCTTTCTTT.